The clone carrying this T cell receptor beta chain occurred once. The data were produced by immunoSEQ multiplex PCR, yet TCRdb's version contains in-frame clones alone and is incomplete. This table holds over 100,000 clones, around 89% found once. The CDR3 has 13 amino acids. Germline V gene sequence: CDR1 SGHNT, CDR2 YENEEA. V was cut by 1 base and J by 7 bases, with 10 bases left in between. The data were taken from a study of blood T cell repertoires in COVID-19. V and J are TRBV11-3 and TRBJ1-1, with D hard to call. The TCR originated in a man aged 60 to 75 with COVID-19, enrolled during active disease. Input material: peripheral blood. The CDR3 reads CASSLGTGGEAFF. For the CDR3, the DNA is TGTGCCAGCAGCTTAGGAACGGGAGGTGAAGCTTTCTTT.